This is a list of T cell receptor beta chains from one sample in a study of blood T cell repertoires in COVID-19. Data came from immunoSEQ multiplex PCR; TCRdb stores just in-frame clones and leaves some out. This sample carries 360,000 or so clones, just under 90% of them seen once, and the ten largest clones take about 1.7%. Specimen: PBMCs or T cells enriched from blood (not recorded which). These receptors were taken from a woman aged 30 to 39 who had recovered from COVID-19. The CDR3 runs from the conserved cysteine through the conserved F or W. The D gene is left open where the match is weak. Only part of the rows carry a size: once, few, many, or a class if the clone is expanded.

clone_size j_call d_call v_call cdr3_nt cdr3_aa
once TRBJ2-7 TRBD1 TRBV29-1 TGCAGCGTTGCACGCCTGGACAGGGATAAAACCTACGAGCAGTACTTC CSVARLDRDKTYEQYF
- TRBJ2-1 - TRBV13 TGTGCCAGCAGCAGCTTAGAGGGATACTCCTACAATGAGCAGTTCTTC CASSSLEGYSYNEQFF
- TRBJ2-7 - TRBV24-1 TGTGCCACCCCGGACAGAATCTACGAGCAGTACTTC CATPDRIYEQYF
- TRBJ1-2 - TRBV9 TGTGCCAGCAGCGTAGTTCGGGATAGATACACCTTC CASSVVRDRYTF
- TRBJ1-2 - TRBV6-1 TGTGCCAGCAGTGAAGCATCCCCATTCTATGGCTACACCTTC CASSEASPFYGYTF
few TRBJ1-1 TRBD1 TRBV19 TGTGCCAGTAGTATCGATTATGACAGGGTGAACACTGAAGCTTTCTTT CASSIDYDRVNTEAFF
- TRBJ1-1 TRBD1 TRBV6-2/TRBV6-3 TGTGCCAGCAGTTCGGGACAGGTGAGCACTGAAGCTTTCTTT CASSSGQVSTEAFF
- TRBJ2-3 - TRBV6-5 TGTGCCAGCAGTTCCCCCTTACTAGTGTCGCAGTATTTT CASSSPLLVSQYF
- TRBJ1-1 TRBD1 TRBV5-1 TGCGCCAGCAGCGCGGCCGGGACAGGAAACACTGAAGCTTTCTTT CASSAAGTGNTEAFF
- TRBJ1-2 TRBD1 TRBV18 TGTGCCAGCTCACGAACGGGACAGAACTATGGCTACACCTTC CASSRTGQNYGYTF
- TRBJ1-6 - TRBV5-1 TGCGCCAGCAGCCCAGAACTCGGGTCACCCCTCCACTTT CASSPELGSPLHF
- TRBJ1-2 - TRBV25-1 TGTGCCAGCAGTGGGGGGCCGGGAGGCCGACCGCGGGGCTACACCTTC CASSGGPGGRPRGYTF
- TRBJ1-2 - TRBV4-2 TGTGCCAGCAGCCAAGATAGTAGCAGCTATGGCTACACCTTC CASSQDSSSYGYTF
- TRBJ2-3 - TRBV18 TGTGCCAGCTCACCACCGGTGGACTCGGATACGCAGTATTTT CASSPPVDSDTQYF
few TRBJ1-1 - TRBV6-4 TGTGCCAGCAGTGACCACGCACGGGGGACGCACACTGAAGCTTTCTTT CASSDHARGTHTEAFF
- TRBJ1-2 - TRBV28 TGTGCCAGCATTCCGACAGGCCGATATGGCTACACCTTC CASIPTGRYGYTF
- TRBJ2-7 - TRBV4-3 TGCGCCAGCAGCCAACAGACCCGGACAGACTACGAGCAGTACTTC CASSQQTRTDYEQYF
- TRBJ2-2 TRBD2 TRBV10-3 TGTGCCATCAGTGAGGGGAGCGGGAGTAACACCGGGGAGCTGTTTTTT CAISEGSGSNTGELFF
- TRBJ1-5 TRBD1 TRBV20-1 TGCAGTGCTACTGACAGGGTGCGGGGTAGCAATCAGCCCCAGCATTTT CSATDRVRGSNQPQHF
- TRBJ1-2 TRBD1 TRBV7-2 TGTGCCAGCAGACAGGAGGGAGACAGGGTATATGGCTACACCTTC CASRQEGDRVYGYTF
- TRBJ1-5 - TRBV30 TGTGCCTGGAGTGTAGGGTCACAGGGCAATCAGCCCCAGCATTTT CAWSVGSQGNQPQHF
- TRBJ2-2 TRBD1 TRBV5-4 TGTGCCAGCAGCTTTCGACAGGGGTTGGGCACCGGGGAGCTGTTTTTT CASSFRQGLGTGELFF
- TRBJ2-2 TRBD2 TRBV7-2 TGTGCCAGCAGCTTAAGCCCAACTAGCGGGGGGGCCGCCGGGGAGCTGTTTTTT CASSLSPTSGGAAGELFF
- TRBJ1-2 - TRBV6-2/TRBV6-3 TGTGCCAGCAGTTACACAGGAATACGTGGCTACACCTTC CASSYTGIRGYTF
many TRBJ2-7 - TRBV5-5 TGTGCCAGCAGCTTAATCCAACCTACCTACGAGCAGTACTTC CASSLIQPTYEQYF
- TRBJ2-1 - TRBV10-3 TGTGCCATCAGTTTCGAAGGGGATGAGCAGTTCTTC CAISFEGDEQFF
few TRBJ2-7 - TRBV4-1 TGCGCCAGCAGCCAAGCCTTAACAGGGTTCCTTTCCTACGAGCAGTACTTC CASSQALTGFLSYEQYF
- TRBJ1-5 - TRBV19 TGTGCCAGTAGCTCCTGGGACATAACTTATTATAGCAATCAGCCCCAGCATTTT CASSSWDITYYSNQPQHF
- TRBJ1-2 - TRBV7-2 TGTGCCAGCAGCTTAGAGGGACAACCAGGGGGCTACACCTTC CASSLEGQPGGYTF
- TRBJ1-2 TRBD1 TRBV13 TGTGCCAGCAGCCCTGGAAGGCAGGGGGCAGGTCGAGGCTACACCTTC CASSPGRQGAGRGYTF
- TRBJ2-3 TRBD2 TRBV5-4 TGTGCCACCCGTAGCGGGGCGCCTAGCACAGATACGCAGTATTTT CATRSGAPSTDTQYF
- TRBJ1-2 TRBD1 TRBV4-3 TGCGCCAGCAGCCCATGGACAGGGACAGAAGATGGCTACACCTTC CASSPWTGTEDGYTF
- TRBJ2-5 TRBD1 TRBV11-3 TGTGCCAGCAGCCCTCCGGTTTTCCGGGACAGGGTACGAGAGACCCAGTACTTC CASSPPVFRDRVRETQYF
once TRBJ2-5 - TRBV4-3 TGCGCCAGCAGCCAAGAGGTCGGGACGGTGCTAGGGGGAGCAGAGACCCAGTACTTC CASSQEVGTVLGGAETQYF
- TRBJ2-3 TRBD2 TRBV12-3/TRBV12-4 TGTGCCAGCAGTATCGCGGGGGGGCAGTATTTT CASSIAGGQYF
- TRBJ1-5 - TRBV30 TGTGCCTGGAGCCCGGGACTTTATAGCAATCAGCCCCAGCATTTT CAWSPGLYSNQPQHF
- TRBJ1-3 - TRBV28 TGTGCCAGCAGTTTCGCGGGTAGAGGTGGAAACACCATATATTTT CASSFAGRGGNTIYF
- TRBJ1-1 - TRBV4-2 TGTGCCAGCAGCCAAGTGGCGACAGGTGAAATTTTGGGGGCCAGAAATGAAGCTTTCTTT CASSQVATGEILGARNEAFF
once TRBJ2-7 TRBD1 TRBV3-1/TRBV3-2 TGTGCCAGCAGCCTGACCGGGACAGGTGCCGAGCAGTACTTC CASSLTGTGAEQYF
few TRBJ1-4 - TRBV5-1 TGCGCCAGCAGCACGGACAGCGGGATCTTATTTTTT CASSTDSGILFF
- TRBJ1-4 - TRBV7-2 TGTGCCAGCAGCCCCCGCCGAGGCGGCAATGAAAAACTGTTTTTT CASSPRRGGNEKLFF
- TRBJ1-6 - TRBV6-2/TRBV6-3 TGTGCCAGCAGTTCATGGGGGGGAGGTTCACCCCTCCACTTT CASSSWGGGSPLHF
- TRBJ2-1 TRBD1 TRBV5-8 TGTGCCAGCAGCCTGAGCGGCCTCAGGGGGTCCTACAATGAGCAGTTCTTC CASSLSGLRGSYNEQFF
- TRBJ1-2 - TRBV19 TGTGCCAGTAGTATTTCGCGCTCTAACTATGGCTACACCTTC CASSISRSNYGYTF
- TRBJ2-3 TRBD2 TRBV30 TGTGCCTGGAGCGGCGGGAGTGGCACAGATACGCAGTATTTT CAWSGGSGTDTQYF
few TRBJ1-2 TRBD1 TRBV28 TGTGCCAGCAGCGACAGGGCTTATGGCTACACCTTC CASSDRAYGYTF
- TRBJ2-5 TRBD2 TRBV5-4 TGTGCCAGCAGCGCAGGACTAGCGGAACAGGAGACCCAGTACTTC CASSAGLAEQETQYF
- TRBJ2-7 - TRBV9 TGTGCCAGCAGCGGCGAACCAAGCTCCTACGAGCAGTACTTC CASSGEPSSYEQYF
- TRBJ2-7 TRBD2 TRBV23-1 TGCGCCAGCAGTCAATCAGGGCTAGCGGGAAACATCCACGAGCAGTACTTC CASSQSGLAGNIHEQYF
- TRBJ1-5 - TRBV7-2 TGTGCCAGCAGCTTATTTCGAGGTCTGACAGATAGCAATCAGCCCCAGCATTTT CASSLFRGLTDSNQPQHF
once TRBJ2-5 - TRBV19 TGTGCCAGTAGTATGGCAGAAGAGACCCAGTACTTC CASSMAEETQYF
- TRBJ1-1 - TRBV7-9 TGTGCCAGCAGCGCAGGGATGAACACTGAAGCTTTCTTT CASSAGMNTEAFF
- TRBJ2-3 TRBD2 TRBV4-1 TGCGCCAGCAGCCAGTTAGCGGGGTACACAGATACGCAGTATTTT CASSQLAGYTDTQYF
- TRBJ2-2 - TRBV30 TGTGCCGGGGGGACGGGCGGGGAGCTGTTTTTT CAGGTGGELFF
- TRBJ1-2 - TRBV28 TGTGCCAGCAGCGACAGGAAGTATGGCTACACCTTC CASSDRKYGYTF
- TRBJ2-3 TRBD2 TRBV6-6 TGTGCCAGCAGTCACGCAACGGGACTAGCGGGAGCAGATACGCAGTATTTT CASSHATGLAGADTQYF
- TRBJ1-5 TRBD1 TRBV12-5 TGTGCTAGTGGGTTAGGGACAGGCAAGGGTAGCAATCAGCCCCAGCATTTT CASGLGTGKGSNQPQHF
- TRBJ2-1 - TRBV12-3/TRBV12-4 TGTGCCAGCAGTTCGGATGAGCAGTTCTTC CASSSDEQFF
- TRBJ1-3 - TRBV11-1 TGTGCCAGCAGCCTGGACATCAACTCTGGAAACACCATATATTTT CASSLDINSGNTIYF